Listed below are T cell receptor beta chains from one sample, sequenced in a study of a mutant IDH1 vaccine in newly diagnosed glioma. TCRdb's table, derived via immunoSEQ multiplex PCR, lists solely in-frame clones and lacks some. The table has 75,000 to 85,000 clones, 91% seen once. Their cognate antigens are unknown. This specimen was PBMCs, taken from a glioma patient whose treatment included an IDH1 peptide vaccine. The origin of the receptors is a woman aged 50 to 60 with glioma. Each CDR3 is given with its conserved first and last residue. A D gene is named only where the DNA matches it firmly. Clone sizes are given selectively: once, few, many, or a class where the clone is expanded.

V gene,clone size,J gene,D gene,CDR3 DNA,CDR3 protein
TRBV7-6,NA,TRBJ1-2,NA,TGTGCCAGCAGCTTCCACGAAGACGATGGCTACACCTTC,CASSFHEDDGYTF
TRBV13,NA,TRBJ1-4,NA,TGTGCCAGCAGCTTAGGGGGTACAGGGTCCCATGAAAAACTGTTTTTT,CASSLGGTGSHEKLFF
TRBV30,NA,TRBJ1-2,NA,TGTGCCTGGAGTGTAGGGCAGGGCTATGGCTACACCTTC,CAWSVGQGYGYTF
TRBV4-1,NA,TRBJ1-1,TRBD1,TGCGCCAGCAGCCAGGTGGGACAGGGGAGAGGTAAAAACACTGAAGCTTTCTTT,CASSQVGQGRGKNTEAFF
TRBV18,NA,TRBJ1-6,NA,TGTGCCAGCTCACCACCTGGCCGACGAGCGTATTCACCCCTCCACTTT,CASSPPGRRAYSPLHF
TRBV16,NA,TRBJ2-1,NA,TGTGCCAGCAGCCAGGAAGGGCGGGCCTCCAATGAGCAGTTCTTC,CASSQEGRASNEQFF
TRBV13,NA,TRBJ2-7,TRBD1,TGTGCCAGCAGCTTGGCAGGGGGCCTTACCTACGAGCAGTACTTC,CASSLAGGLTYEQYF
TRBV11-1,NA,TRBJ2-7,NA,TGTGCCAGCAGCCCCAGGGGTGTGGTGGGCTACGAGCAGTACTTC,CASSPRGVVGYEQYF
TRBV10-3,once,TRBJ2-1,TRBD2,TGTGCCATCTCGCGGGAGGCCCTCAATGAGCAGTTCTTC,CAISREALNEQFF
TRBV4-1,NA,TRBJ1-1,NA,TGCGCCAGCAGCCAAGACGAACATGAAGGCACTGAAGCTTTCTTT,CASSQDEHEGTEAFF
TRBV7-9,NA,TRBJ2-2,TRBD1,TGTGCCAGCAGCTCCCCCGGGGGACAGGGAATCACCGGGGAGCTGTTTTTT,CASSSPGGQGITGELFF
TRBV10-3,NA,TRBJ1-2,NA,TGTGCCATCAGTGAGTCGGACAGAAATGGCTACACCTTC,CAISESDRNGYTF
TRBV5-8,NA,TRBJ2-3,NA,TGTGCCAGTTCCGGCGTCTTTGGAGATACGCAGTATTTT,CASSGVFGDTQYF
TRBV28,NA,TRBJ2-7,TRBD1,TGTGCCAGCAGTAAACAGGGGCCCGGATGGTTCGGTTACGAGCAGTACTTC,CASSKQGPGWFGYEQYF
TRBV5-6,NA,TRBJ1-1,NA,TGTGCCAGCAGCTTTGGGGGCGGGAACACTGAAGCTTTCTTT,CASSFGGGNTEAFF
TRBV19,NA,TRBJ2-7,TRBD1,TGTGCCAGTAGTCCTCCCCGGGACAGACAATCCTACGAGCAGTACTTC,CASSPPRDRQSYEQYF
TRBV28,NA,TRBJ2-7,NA,TGTGCCAGCAGTCCCTTCTACGAGCAGTACTTC,CASSPFYEQYF
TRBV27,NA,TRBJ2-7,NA,TGTGCCAGCAGTTTTTCACGTAGGGGGGGCGAGCAGTACTTC,CASSFSRRGGEQYF
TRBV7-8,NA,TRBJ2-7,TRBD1,TGTGCCAGCAGCCAGTGGTTGGGACAGGAACCCTACGAGCAGTACTTC,CASSQWLGQEPYEQYF
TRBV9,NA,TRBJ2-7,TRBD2,TGTGCCAGCAGCGCCTCTAGCGGGGGGAACTACGAGCAGTACTTC,CASSASSGGNYEQYF
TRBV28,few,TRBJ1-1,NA,TGTGCCACCAGAGGGAACACTGAAGCTTTCTTT,CATRGNTEAFF
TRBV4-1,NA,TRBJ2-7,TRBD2,TGCGCCAGCAGCCCTTTAGCGGGGACCTACGAGCAGTACTTC,CASSPLAGTYEQYF
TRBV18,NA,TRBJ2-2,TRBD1,TGTGCCAGCTCTCAACCGGGACAGGGAGCAGGGGAGCTGTTTTTT,CASSQPGQGAGELFF
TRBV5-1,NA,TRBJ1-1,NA,TGCGCCAGCAGCAGCCGGGACGGTGAAGCTTTCTTT,CASSSRDGEAFF
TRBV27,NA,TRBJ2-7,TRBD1,TGTGCCAGCAGTCTTGGACAGGCTCAGGGAGAGCAGTACTTC,CASSLGQAQGEQYF
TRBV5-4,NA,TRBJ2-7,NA,TGTGCCAGCAGCTTATCGGGGGAGCGATACTACGAGCAGTACTTC,CASSLSGERYYEQYF
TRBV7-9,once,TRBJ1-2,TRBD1,TGTGCCAGCAGCCCCGGACAGGGGAGAGGCTACACCTTC,CASSPGQGRGYTF
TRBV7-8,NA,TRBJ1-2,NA,TGTGCCAGCAGCCCATTGAGATCCACGAAGTATGGCTACACCTTC,CASSPLRSTKYGYTF
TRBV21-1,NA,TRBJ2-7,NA,TGTGCCAGCAGGGGCGAGCAGTACTTC,CASRGEQYF
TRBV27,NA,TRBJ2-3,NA,TGTGCCAGCAGTCCTCTCGGCGCGGGAAGCACAGATACGCAGTATTTT,CASSPLGAGSTDTQYF
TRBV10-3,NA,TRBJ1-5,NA,TGTGCCATCAGTGAGTCGGGAGGGGGAGGCGCTTCAGGTCAGCCCCAGCATTTT,CAISESGGGGASGQPQHF
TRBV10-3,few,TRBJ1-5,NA,TGTGCCATCAGGCAACAGGGAGTCAATCAGCCCCAGCATTTT,CAIRQQGVNQPQHF
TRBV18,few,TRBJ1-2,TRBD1,TGTGCCAGCTCACCACCTGGACAGGGCGCTAACTATGGCTACACCTTC,CASSPPGQGANYGYTF
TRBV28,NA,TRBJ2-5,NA,TGTGCCAGCACCGGGAAACAACCTTACCAAGAGACCCAGTACTTC,CASTGKQPYQETQYF
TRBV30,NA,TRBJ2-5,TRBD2,TGTGCCTTCACGCCGGGACTAGCGGGAGTCCCCTACTTC,CAFTPGLAGVPYF
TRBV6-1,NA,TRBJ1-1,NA,TGTGCCAGCAGTGACCTGGCCCTGAACACTGAAGCTTTCTTT,CASSDLALNTEAFF
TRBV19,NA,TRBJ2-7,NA,TGTGCCAGTAGTCGGCCAGGACACTACGAGCAGTACTTC,CASSRPGHYEQYF